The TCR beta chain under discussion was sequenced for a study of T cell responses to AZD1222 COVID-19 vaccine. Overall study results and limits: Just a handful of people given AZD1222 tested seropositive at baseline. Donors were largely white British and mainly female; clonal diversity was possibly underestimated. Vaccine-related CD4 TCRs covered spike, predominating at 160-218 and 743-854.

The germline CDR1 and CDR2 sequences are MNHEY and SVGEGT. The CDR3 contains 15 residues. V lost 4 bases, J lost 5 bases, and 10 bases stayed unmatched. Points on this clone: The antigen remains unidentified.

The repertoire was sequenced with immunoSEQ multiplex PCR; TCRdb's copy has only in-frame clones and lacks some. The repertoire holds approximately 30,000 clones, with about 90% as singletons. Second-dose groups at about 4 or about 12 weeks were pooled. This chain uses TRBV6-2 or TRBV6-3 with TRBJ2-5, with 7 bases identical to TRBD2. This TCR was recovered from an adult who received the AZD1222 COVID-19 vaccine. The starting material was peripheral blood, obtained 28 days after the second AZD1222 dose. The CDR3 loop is CASSSRGGVGETQYF. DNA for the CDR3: TGTGCCAGCAGTTCCCGCGGGGGAGTGGGCGAGACCCAGTACTTC.